What follows are 8 T cell receptor beta chains derived from one specimen sequenced in a study of blood T cell repertoires in COVID-19. Here immunoSEQ multiplex PCR was the method, and the copy in TCRdb shows in-frame clones only, minus some. The profile shows around 130,000 clones, about four fifths of them singletons. Sample: peripheral blood. Receptors originate from a man aged 35 to 55 with active or convalescent COVID-19.

The J gene is TRBJ1-2, the V gene TRBV7-9; 8 bases line up with TRBD1. The ends lost 5 bases at V and 4 bases at J; junction bases unmatched: 3. The CDR3 consists of 13 residues. Germline values: CDR1 SEHNR, CDR2 FQNEAQ (reference sequence). This CDR3 reads CASSAQGVYGYTF. CDR3 in DNA: TGTGCCAGCAGCGCACAGGGGGTCTATGGCTACACCTTC.

This clone has only a few counts. This chain joins TRBV5-1 and TRBJ2-1, with 10 nucleotides matching TRBD2. V lost 1 base to trimming and J lost 4 bases; unmatched junction nucleotides: 2. Germline V gives CDR1 SGHRS, CDR2 YFSETQ. The CDR3 runs 15 residues. CDR3 protein: CASSLTSGMYNEQFF. DNA for the CDR3: TGCGCCAGCAGCTTGACTAGCGGGATGTACAATGAGCAGTTCTTC.

This chain uses TRBV19 with TRBJ1-2; 7 nucleotides match TRBD1. Trimming at V came to 8 bases and at J to 4 bases, leaving 10 bases not matched to a gene. Looked up from germline, CDR1 is LNHDA and CDR2 is SQIVND (reference sequence). The CDR3 is 14 amino acids. CDR3 DNA: TGTGCCAGTTATGACAGGGCCTCCCTCTATGGCTACACCTTC. It is translated as CASYDRASLYGYTF.

This rearrangement joins TRBV18 to TRBJ2-2, with 9 bases aligning to TRBD1. This CDR3 spans 15 amino acids. J gave up 4 bases and V 4 bases, and 4 bases lay outside the gene matches. Germline values: CDR1 KGHSH, CDR2 LQKENI. CDR3 protein: CASSLGQGFTGELFF. DNA of the CDR3: TGTGCCAGCTCACTGGGACAGGGCTTCACCGGGGAGCTGTTTTTT.

The chain uses TRBV4-3 and TRBJ2-2; 9 positions match TRBD2. V trimming: 0 bases; J trimming: 4 bases; junction bases outside the gene matches: 3. This CDR3 is built from 16 residues. In germline, CDR1 is LGHNA, CDR2 YSLEER. CDR3 nucleotide sequence: TGCGCCAGCAGCCAAGAAAGCGGGGGGAGCACCGGGGAGCTGTTTTTT. It is translated as CASSQESGGSTGELFF.

The V call is TRBV27, the J call TRBJ1-5; no clear D gene. Germline lookup yields CDR1 MNHEY and CDR2 SMNVEV (reference sequence). This CDR3 comprises 15 residues. Between the trimmed V and J ends, which lost 3 bases and 0 bases, there was a span of 9 bases. The CDR3 DNA sequence: TGTGCCAGCAGTTTGAGTCCAAATAGCAATCAGCCCCAGCATTTT. It specifies CASSLSPNSNQPQHF.

The chain combines TRBV6-5 with TRBJ1-2; 8 bases fit TRBD1. The length of the CDR3 is 14 residues. Germline V gene sequence: CDR1 MNHEY, CDR2 SVGAGI. With V trimmed by 6 bases and J by 2 bases, 5 bases remained unmatched. In DNA, the CDR3 is TGTGCCAGCAGCCGCCAGGGGGCCAACTATGGCTACACCTTC. Its protein product is CASSRQGANYGYTF.

This chain connects TRBV5-6 to TRBJ2-5; TRBD2 matches 12 bases. With V trimmed by 0 bases and J by 5 bases, 5 bases remained unmatched. The CDR3 is 16 amino acids. Germline-derived CDR1 and CDR2 are SGHDT and YYEEEE. As DNA, the CDR3 is TGTGCCAGCAGCTTGGCAGGACTAGCGGGGTGGGAGACCCAGTACTTC. Encoded protein: CASSLAGLAGWETQYF.